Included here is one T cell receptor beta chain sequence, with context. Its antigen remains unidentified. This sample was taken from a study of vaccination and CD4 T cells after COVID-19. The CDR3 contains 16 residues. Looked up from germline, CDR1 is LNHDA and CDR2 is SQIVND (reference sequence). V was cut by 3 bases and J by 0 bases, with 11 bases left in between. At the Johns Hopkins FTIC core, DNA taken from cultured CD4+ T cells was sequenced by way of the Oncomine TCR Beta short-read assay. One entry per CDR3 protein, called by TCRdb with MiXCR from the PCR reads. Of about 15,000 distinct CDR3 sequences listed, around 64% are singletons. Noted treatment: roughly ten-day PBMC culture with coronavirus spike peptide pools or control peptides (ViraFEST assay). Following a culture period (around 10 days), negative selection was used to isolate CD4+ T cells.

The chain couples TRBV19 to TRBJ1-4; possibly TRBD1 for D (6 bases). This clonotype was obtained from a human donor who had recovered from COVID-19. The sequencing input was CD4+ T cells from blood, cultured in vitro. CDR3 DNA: TGTGCCAGTAGTATTAGGGGGGCCGCAACTAATGAAAAACTGTTTTTT. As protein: CASSIRGAATNEKLFF.